The 11 T cell receptor beta chains below come from one sample, sequenced in a study of CD8+ T cells in alopecia areata. It was cDNA, reverse transcribed from extracted RNA, that served as the sequencing template. Sequencing used immunoSEQ multiplex PCR; TCRdb keeps in-frame clones, though not all of them. This table has around 190,000 clones, approximately 57% appearing once. Treatment given: oral pan-JAK inhibitor, 5-10 mg twice daily. The specimen comprised CD4+ T cells sorted from blood, sampled at week 24, from a patient treated with tofacitinib. Receptors originate from a human donor with alopecia areata.

The genes are TRBV7-3 and TRBJ2-4; a possible D gene is TRBD2 (6 bases). This CDR3 region has 13 residues. CDR1 and CDR2 from the germline V gene are SGHTA and FQGTGA. The germline V and J ends were trimmed by 3 bases and 5 bases, with 8 bases remaining between them. As DNA, the CDR3 is TGTGCCAGCAGCTTCGGGAGAGAAAACATTCAGTACTTC. Amino acid sequence: CASSFGRENIQYF.

This chain connects TRBV5-4 to TRBJ2-1, with 10 bases that match TRBD2. J lost 4 bases, V lost 2 bases, and 3 bases had no gene match. The germline CDR1 and CDR2 sequences are SGHNT and YYREEE (reference sequence). The CDR3 extends over 15 amino acids. The CDR3 bases are TGTGCCAGCAGCTTAAGCGGGGGGGTTTACAATGAGCAGTTCTTC. This codes for CASSLSGGVYNEQFF.

This rearrangement joins TRBV29-1 to TRBJ1-1; a weak D match, TRBD1 (6 bases). Germline values: CDR1 SQVTM, CDR2 ANQGSEA. CDR3 size: 14 residues. The V end was cut by 6 bases, the J end by 7 bases, with 21 bases between. This CDR3 is CSVPGPGAFSEAFF. The CDR3, as DNA: TGCAGCGTCCCTGGACCAGGGGCCTTTAGTGAAGCTTTCTTT.

Only a few counts were recorded for this clone. The chain couples TRBV19 to TRBJ2-7; either TRBD1 or TRBD2 may fit D (6 bases each). CDR3 size: 15 residues. Germline V gene lookup returns CDR1 LNHDA and CDR2 SQIVND (reference sequence). V lost 5 bases and J lost 5, with 19 bases in between. The CDR3 reads CASSALGGLPDEQYF. CDR3 bases: TGTGCCAGTAGTGCCCTCGGGGGCCTCCCAGACGAGCAGTACTTC. The full variable domain, rest sourced from reference TRBV19 and TRBJ2-7, is DGGITQSPKYLFRKEGQNVTLSCEQNLNHDAMYWYRQDPGQGLRLIYYSQIVNDFQKGDIAEGYSVSREKKESFPLTVTSAQKNPTAFYLCASSALGGLPDEQYFGPGTRLTVT.

This clone was observed a handful of times. The rearrangement joins TRBV2 to TRBJ2-5; the match to TRBD2 covers 7 bases. Trimming took 2 bases from V and 2 from J; bases not matched to a gene: 5. The CDR3 is made up of 15 amino acids. From germline, CDR1 is SNHLY and CDR2 FYNNEI. The CDR3 nucleotides are TGTGCCAGCAGTGAACCAGGACTAGTGCAAGAGACCCAGTACTTC. Translated: CASSEPGLVQETQYF.

The sample holds one count of this clone. The chain employs TRBV30 and TRBJ1-6, with D tentatively TRBD1 (6 bases). V was cut by 4 bases and J by 4 bases, with 8 bases left in between. The CDR3 consists of 13 residues. CDR1 GTSNPN and CDR2 SVGIG come from the germline V gene (reference sequence). CDR3 DNA: TGTGCCTGGACAGACAGGTATAATTCACCCCTCCACTTT. Translation gives CAWTDRYNSPLHF.

The chain links TRBV30 to TRBJ1-4; D is undetermined. The germline V gene has CDR1 GTSNPN and CDR2 SVGIG (reference sequence). This CDR3 region has 15 residues. The germline V and J ends were trimmed by 0 bases and 6 bases, with 14 bases remaining between them. CDR3 in DNA: TGTGCCTGGAGTGTACGGAGGGCTGGGGATGAAAAACTGTTTTTT. It is translated as CAWSVRRAGDEKLFF.

This clone was picked up a small number of times. The rearrangement links TRBV7-2 to TRBJ2-7, with D unresolved. V lost 2 bases, J lost 1 base, and 0 bases lay in between. Germline assignment: CDR1 SGHTA and CDR2 FQGNSA. The CDR3 extends over 11 amino acids. CDR3 amino acids: CASSLSYEQYF. CDR3 nucleotides: TGTGCCAGCAGCTTATCCTACGAGCAGTACTTC.

The chain joins TRBV18 to TRBJ2-3; 9 bases match TRBD2. CDR3 length: 14 amino acids. The germline V gene encodes CDR1 KGHSH and CDR2 LQKENI. V lost 6 bases to trimming and J lost 6 bases; unmatched junction nucleotides: 7. CDR3 amino acids: CASSPAGGPDTQYF. The CDR3 nucleotides read TGTGCCAGCTCCCCAGCGGGGGGTCCGGATACGCAGTATTTT.

The CDR3, as DNA: TGCAGCGCAAGTACAGGGTCCACTGAAGCTTTCTTT. It translates to CSASTGSTEAFF. The chain employs TRBV29-1 and TRBJ1-1; a weak D match, TRBD1 (6 bases). This CDR3 has 12 residues. The ends were cut back, 7 bases at V and 4 bases at J, with 13 bases in the middle. Germline CDR1 is SQVTM and CDR2 is ANQGSEA.

The rearrangement links TRBV29-1 to TRBJ1-1, with D hard to call. Germline lookup yields CDR1 SQVTM and CDR2 ANQGSEA. This CDR3 spans 11 amino acids. Trimming left V 4 bases short and J 12 bases short, with 15 bases between. This chain's CDR3 is CSVVGSGDPFF. The CDR3, as DNA: TGCAGCGTTGTGGGCAGTGGGGATCCTTTCTTT. The variable domain in full, completed from reference TRBV29-1 and TRBJ1-1, reads SAVISQKPSRDICQRGTSLTIQCQVDSQVTMMFWYRQQPGQSLTLIATANQGSEATYESGFVIDKFPISRPNLTFSTLTVSNMSPEDSSIYLCSVVGSGDPFFGQGTRLTVV.